The clone carrying this T cell receptor beta chain showed up just a few times. The sample comes from a study of blood T cell repertoires in COVID-19. The ends were cut back, 5 bases at V and 0 bases at J, with 16 bases in the middle. The CDR3 is made up of 17 amino acids. The germline CDR1 and CDR2 sequences are SEHNR and FQNEAQ (reference sequence). Assay: immunoSEQ multiplex PCR; the TCRdb copy retains only in-frame clones and omits some. This sample carries 180,000 or so clones, around 81% of them seen once, and the ten largest clones take about 2.7%. The sequenced sample was peripheral blood. This clonotype was sampled from a human donor with acute or convalescent COVID-19. The donor label of this sample is uncertain. The chain links TRBV7-9 to TRBJ1-4, with D perhaps matching TRBD1 (5 bases). CDR3 residues: CASSLHLDTATNEKLFF. The CDR3 bases are TGTGCCAGCAGCCTACACTTGGACACTGCAACTAATGAAAAACTGTTTTTT.